This T cell receptor (beta chain) appears in the sequencing data of a study of graft-versus-host responses after intestinal transplantation. About the study: Each recipient received anti-thymocyte globulin induction, then tacrolimus and steroids for three to four years.

Here immunoSEQ multiplex PCR was the method, and the copy in TCRdb shows in-frame clones only, minus some. Of about 94,000 clones detected, more than 85% appear once; the ten largest clones hold approximately 0.48%. As concerns this clone: Its cognate antigen is unknown.

Whole-study findings and limits: The study found high graft-versus-host to host-versus-graft clonal ratios in allografts of patients with graft-donor T cell macrochimerism.

V trimming: 0 bases; J trimming: 4 bases; junction bases outside the gene matches: 9. Germline assignment: CDR1 LGHNA and CDR2 YSLEER. The CDR3 extends over 17 amino acids. This material consisted of unstimulated CD8+ T cells sorted from spleen or lymph node cells, taken before intestinal transplant. The chain uses TRBV4-3 and TRBJ1-2; 9 nucleotides line up with TRBD1. The receptor comes from a human donor who received an intestinal transplant. CDR3 nucleotides: TGCGCCAGCAGCCAAGATCTTACGACAGGGGGGGGCTATGGCTACACCTTC. It is translated as CASSQDLTTGGGYGYTF.